The T cell receptor (beta chain) under discussion was sequenced for a study of blood T cell repertoires in COVID-19 (dated by TCRdb to 2020 to 2022). Some background on the complete study: The collaborator samples originated in the United States, Italy and Spain and spanned the acute and convalescent phases of COVID-19. Deeply sampled blood TCRbeta repertoires from subjects exposed to, actively infected with, or recovered from COVID-19 were included in the dataset. A freely available public database, intended as a resource for researchers studying the immune response to SARS-CoV-2, is where the repertoires were released. A de-identified subject ID, COVID-19 status, age in years and sex were almost always included in the sample metadata. Where available, HLA class I and class II types were obtained from metadata supplied by the sample provider rather than from assay-based typing. The samples were drawn from the first 160 participants of the ongoing ImmuneRACE study and from over a thousand subjects provided by 6 global collaborators. The material from the prospective study consisted of cDNA or gDNA derived from T cells, B-cell-depleted T cells, or PBMCs. General study outcomes and caveats: The amount of clinical and demographic metadata varied by source and participant and was provided uncurated.

The immunoSEQ Assay, a bias-controlled multiplex PCR, was used to amplify TCRbeta CDR3 regions from genomic DNA. Under the source paper's analysis protocol: The number of nucleated cells in each sample was estimated from the amplification of reference gene primers within the assay. To quantify the absolute abundance of each unique TCRbeta CDR3 rearrangement, sequence reads were collapsed and filtered. For each sample, productive Simpson clonality was calculated by taking the square root of Simpson's diversity index across productive rearrangements. This is the immuneACCESS table as TCRdb keeps it, with only in-frame sequences that have V and J called. A part of the clones is gone; compared with another copy, unresolved V genes explain less than half, and the rest is unexplained. From that table come the V and J calls and clone size; the DNA was used to work out D and trimming. The sample table records about 220,000 clones; about 83% of these occur just once. The ten largest clones take up around 3.3% of the sample.

Notes on this clone: There is no known antigen for this receptor. Base qualities are not recorded, but no much larger clone differs from it by a single base.

The CDR3 runs 15 amino acids, cysteine and phenylalanine included. The sequence is cut down to CDR3 DNA, 45 bases in frame from base 1. V is trimmed back by 3 bases and J by 4 bases, and the junction contains 7 bases that no gene match accounts for. CDR1 MRHNA and CDR2 SNTAGT were looked up in the germline V gene. Enrolling through a virtual design, the prospective study's participants ranged in age from roughly 18 to 90 years and lived across more than 20 United States geographic areas. Cohort assignment in the prospective study relied on participant-reported clinical history from a screening survey and a study questionnaire. Exposed participants had been in contact with someone with a PCR-confirmed or clinician-diagnosed COVID-19 case within 2 weeks of study entry. In the prospective study, whole blood, serum and a nasopharyngeal or oropharyngeal swab were collected from each participant by mobile phlebotomists. Prospective study participants could optionally give additional blood draws and questionnaires over an approximately two-month period. Before DNA extraction, prospective study blood samples were shipped either frozen or at room temperature.

The sequenced material came from PBMCs or T cells enriched from blood (not recorded which). The chain is assembled from TRBV6-4 and TRBJ2-3; 7 junctional bases match TRBD1. This clonotype originated in a woman aged 40-49 years who had been exposed to COVID-19. The DNA sequence reads TGTGCCAGCAGTGAGGAAGGGGGCGCCCCAGATACGCAGTATTTT. The resulting protein is CASSEEGGAPDTQYF.